This T cell receptor beta chain appears in the sequencing data of a study of shared clonotypes between healthy human individuals. Study conclusions and caveats: Shared clonotypes across all four donors exceeded non-shared ones in generation probability.

The assay was immunoSEQ multiplex PCR, and TCRdb's table has in-frame clones only and misses some. The sample consists of approximately 640,000 clones, 90% of them appearing once. Comment on this clone: What it binds is not known.

Trimming took 0 bases from V and 8 from J, leaving 11 bases between them. The V gene's germline CDR1 is SGDLS and CDR2 YYNGEE. The CDR3 contains 13 residues. The sequence derives from a man younger than 35 in good health. Some clones in this sample may be carry-over from other donors' samples. The sequenced sample consisted of memory CD8+ T cells from PBMCs. Subset here: CD45RO+ cells pooled with CCR7-negative TemRA cells. This chain uses TRBV9 with TRBJ1-1, with D uncertain. In DNA, the CDR3 is TGTGCCAGCAGCGTAGACCCTCCCGGGGAAGCTTTCTTT. Protein product: CASSVDPPGEAFF.